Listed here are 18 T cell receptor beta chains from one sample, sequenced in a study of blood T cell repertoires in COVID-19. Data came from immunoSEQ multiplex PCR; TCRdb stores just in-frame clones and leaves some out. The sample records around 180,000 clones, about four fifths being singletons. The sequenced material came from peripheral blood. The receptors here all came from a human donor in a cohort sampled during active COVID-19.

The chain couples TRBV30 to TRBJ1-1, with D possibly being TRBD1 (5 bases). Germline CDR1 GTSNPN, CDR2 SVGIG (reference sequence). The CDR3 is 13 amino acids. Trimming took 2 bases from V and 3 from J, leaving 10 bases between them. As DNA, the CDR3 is TGTGCCTGGAGTTTCCAGGGCGACACTGAAGCTTTCTTT. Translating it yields CAWSFQGDTEAFF.

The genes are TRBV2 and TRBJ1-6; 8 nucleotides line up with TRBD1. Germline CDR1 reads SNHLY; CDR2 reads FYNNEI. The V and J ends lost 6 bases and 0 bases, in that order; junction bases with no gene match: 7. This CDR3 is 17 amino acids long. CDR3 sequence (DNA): TGTGCCAGCAGGTTAAGGACAGGGACCTCCTATAATTCACCCCTCCACTTT. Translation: CASRLRTGTSYNSPLHF.

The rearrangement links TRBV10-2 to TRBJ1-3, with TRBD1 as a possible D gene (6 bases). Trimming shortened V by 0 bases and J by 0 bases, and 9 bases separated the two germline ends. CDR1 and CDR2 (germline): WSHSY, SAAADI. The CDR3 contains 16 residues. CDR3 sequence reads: CASSESRTVSGNTIYF. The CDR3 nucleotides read TGCGCCAGCAGTGAGTCAAGGACAGTCTCTGGAAACACCATATATTTT.

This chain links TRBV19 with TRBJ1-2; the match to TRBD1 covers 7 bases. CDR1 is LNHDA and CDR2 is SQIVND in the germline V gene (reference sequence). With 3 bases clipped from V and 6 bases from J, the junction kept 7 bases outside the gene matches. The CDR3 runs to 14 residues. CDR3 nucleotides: TGTGCCAGTAGTATCCCCGACAGGGTAAATGGCTACACCTTC. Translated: CASSIPDRVNGYTF.

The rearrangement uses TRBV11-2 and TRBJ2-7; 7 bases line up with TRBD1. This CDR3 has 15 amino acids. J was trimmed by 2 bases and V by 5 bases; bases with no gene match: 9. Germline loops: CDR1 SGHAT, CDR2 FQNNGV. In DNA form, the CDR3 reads TGTGCCAGCAGCGGAGACGGGGACAGAGCCTACGAGCAGTACTTC. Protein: CASSGDGDRAYEQYF.

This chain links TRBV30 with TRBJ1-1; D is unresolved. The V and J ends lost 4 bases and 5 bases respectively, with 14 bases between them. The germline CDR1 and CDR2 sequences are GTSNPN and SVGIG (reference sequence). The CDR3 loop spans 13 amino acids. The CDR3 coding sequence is TGTGCCTGGATATCCGTTTCGCGGACTGAAGCTTTCTTT. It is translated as CAWISVSRTEAFF.

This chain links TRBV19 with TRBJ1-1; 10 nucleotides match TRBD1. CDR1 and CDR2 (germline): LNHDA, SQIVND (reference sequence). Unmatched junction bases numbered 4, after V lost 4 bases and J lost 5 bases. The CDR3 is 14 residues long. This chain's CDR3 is CASSTTGGWTEAFF. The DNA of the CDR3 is TGTGCCAGTAGTACGACAGGGGGCTGGACTGAAGCTTTCTTT.

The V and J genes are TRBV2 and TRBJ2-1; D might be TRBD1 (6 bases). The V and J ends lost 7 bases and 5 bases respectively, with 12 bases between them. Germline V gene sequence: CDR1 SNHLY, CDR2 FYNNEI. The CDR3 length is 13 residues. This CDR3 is CASTSDRNNEQFF. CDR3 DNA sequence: TGTGCCAGCACCTCGGACAGAAACAATGAGCAGTTCTTC.

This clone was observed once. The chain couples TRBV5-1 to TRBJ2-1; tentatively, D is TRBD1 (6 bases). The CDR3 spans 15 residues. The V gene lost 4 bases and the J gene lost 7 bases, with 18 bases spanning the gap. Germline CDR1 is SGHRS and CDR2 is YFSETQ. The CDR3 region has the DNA TGCGCCAGCAGCGGGGGCGGCAGGGTCGTGAATGAGCAGTTCTTC. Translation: CASSGGGRVVNEQFF.

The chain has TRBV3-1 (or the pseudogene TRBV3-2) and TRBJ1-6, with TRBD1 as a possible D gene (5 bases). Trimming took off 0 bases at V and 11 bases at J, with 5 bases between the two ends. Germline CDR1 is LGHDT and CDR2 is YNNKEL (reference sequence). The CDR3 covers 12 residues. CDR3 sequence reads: CASSQEGPPLHF. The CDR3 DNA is TGTGCCAGCAGCCAAGAGGGGCCACCCCTCCACTTT.

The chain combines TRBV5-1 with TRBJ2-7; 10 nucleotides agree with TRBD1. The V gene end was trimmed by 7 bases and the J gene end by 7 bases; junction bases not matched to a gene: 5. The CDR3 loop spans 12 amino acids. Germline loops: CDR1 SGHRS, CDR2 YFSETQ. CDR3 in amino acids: CASAPDRGEQYF. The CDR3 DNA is TGCGCCAGCGCCCCGGACAGGGGGGAGCAGTACTTC.

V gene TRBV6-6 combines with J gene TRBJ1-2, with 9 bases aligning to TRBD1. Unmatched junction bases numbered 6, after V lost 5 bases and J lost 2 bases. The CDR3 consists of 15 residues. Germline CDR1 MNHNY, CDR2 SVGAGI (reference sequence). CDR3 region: CASSTQGAGNYGYTF. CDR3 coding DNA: TGTGCCAGCAGTACACAGGGGGCAGGCAACTATGGCTACACCTTC.

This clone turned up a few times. The CDR3 reads CASSLAGRFYEQYF. CDR3 nucleotides: TGCGCCAGCAGCTTGGCCGGTCGGTTCTACGAGCAGTACTTC. The chain is built from TRBV5-1 and TRBJ2-7; D call uncertain. The CDR3 totals 14 residues. CDR1 is SGHRS, CDR2 YFSETQ, per germline. The V and J ends lost 0 bases and 3 bases respectively, with 10 bases between them.

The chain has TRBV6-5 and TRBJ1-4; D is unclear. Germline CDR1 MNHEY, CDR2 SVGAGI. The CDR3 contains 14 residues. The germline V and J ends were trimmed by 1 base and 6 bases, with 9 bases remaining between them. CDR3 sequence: CASSYYSGDEKLFF. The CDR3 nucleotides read TGTGCCAGCAGTTACTATTCCGGGGATGAAAAACTGTTTTTT.

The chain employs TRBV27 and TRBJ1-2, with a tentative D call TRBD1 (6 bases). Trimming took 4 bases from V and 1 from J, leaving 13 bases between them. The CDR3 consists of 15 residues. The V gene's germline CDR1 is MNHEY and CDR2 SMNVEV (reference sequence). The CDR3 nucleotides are TGTGCCAGCAGTTCCAACAGGGCCAGTAACTATGGCTACACCTTC. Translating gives CASSSNRASNYGYTF.

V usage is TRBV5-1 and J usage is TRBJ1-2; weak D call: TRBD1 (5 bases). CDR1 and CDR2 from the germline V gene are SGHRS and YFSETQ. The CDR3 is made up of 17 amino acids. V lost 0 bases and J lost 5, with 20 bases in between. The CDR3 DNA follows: TGCGCCAGCAGCTTGGAACCGGGTGTCCCCGGGGGATATGGCTACACCTTC. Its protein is CASSLEPGVPGGYGYTF.

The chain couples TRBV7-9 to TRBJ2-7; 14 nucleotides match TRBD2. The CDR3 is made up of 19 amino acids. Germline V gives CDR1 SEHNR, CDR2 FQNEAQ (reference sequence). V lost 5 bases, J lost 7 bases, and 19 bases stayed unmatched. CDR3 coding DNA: TGTGCCAGCAGCCCAAGGGGCAGGGTAGGGACTAGCGGGGGCGTGGAGCAGTACTTC. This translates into CASSPRGRVGTSGGVEQYF.

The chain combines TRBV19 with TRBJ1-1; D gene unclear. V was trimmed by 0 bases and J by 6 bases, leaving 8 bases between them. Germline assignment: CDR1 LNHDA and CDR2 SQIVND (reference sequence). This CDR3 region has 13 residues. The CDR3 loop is CASSIDRGAEAFF. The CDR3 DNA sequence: TGTGCCAGTAGTATAGATCGCGGAGCTGAAGCTTTCTTT.